The sequence of this TCR beta chain was determined in a study of Ad26.COV2.S vaccination and SARS-CoV-2 variants. Study details: Within the COV1001 Ad26.COV2.S trial arm, the donor was enrolled. Into the muscle, Ad26.COV2.S was dosed once or twice, 56 days apart. Broader study findings: TCR breadth and depth estimates may have understated total T cell responses.

The V and J ends lost 11 bases and 0 bases respectively, with 15 bases between them. The germline V gene encodes CDR1 SEHNR and CDR2 FQNEAQ (reference sequence). The CDR3 covers 14 residues. The repertoire was sequenced with immunoSEQ multiplex PCR; TCRdb's copy has only in-frame clones and lacks some. Of about 350,000 clones listed, more than 75% were seen once; the top ten hold 2.5% to 3.5%. As for this clone: The antigen remains unidentified.

The treatment was: around 19 received Ad26.COV2.S at low or high dose, single or two shots; 5 received placebo; per-sample allocation not given. Day 63 after the first vaccine or placebo injection was the time point for sampling. Ad26 vector vaccine expressed Wuhan-strain SARS-CoV-2 spike. The origin of this receptor is a person between 18 and 65 years old who received the Ad26.COV2.S COVID-19 vaccine or a placebo. The sequences come from peripheral blood, collected in a trial of Ad26.COV2.S vaccine versus placebo. V is TRBV7-9 and J is TRBJ2-3, with TRBD2 as a possible D gene (6 bases). The CDR3, as DNA: TGTGCCCTTACCATTGGGACTAGCACAGATACGCAGTATTTT. Protein sequence: CALTIGTSTDTQYF.